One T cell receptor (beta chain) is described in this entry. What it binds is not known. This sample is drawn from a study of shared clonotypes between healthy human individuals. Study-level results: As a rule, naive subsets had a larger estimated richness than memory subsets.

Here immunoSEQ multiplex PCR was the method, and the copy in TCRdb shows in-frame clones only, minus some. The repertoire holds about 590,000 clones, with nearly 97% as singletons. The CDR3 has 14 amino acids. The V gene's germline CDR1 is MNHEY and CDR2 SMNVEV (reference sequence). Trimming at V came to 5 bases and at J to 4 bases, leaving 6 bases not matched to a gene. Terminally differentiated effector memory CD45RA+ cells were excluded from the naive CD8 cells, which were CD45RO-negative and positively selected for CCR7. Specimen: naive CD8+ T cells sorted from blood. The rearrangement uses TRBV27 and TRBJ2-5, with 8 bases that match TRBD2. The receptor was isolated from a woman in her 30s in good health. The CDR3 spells CASSPRTSPETQYF. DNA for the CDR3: TGTGCCAGCAGTCCCAGGACTAGCCCAGAGACCCAGTACTTC.